A selection of T cell receptor beta chains follows, all from one sample in a study of CD8 T cells in Susac syndrome. TCRdb recomputed calls from the immunoSEQ multiplex PCR reads with MiXCR, one row per CDR3 protein. The sample lists a few hundred thousand distinct CDR3 sequences; nearly 97% were seen once. Sequencing was performed on CD4+ T cells from PBMCs. These receptors were obtained from a human donor with multiple sclerosis. The CDR3 runs from the conserved cysteine through the conserved F or W. Each record gives: CDR3 length, V gene, J gene, clone size, D gene, CDR3 protein, CDR3 DNA. D genes are given only for firm matches. Size is omitted from some rows. Given values are once, few, many or a class for expanded clones.

CDR3 length: 13
V gene: TRBV7-9
J gene: TRBJ2-1
clone size: NA
D gene: NA
CDR3 protein: CASSLRYQGDAFF
CDR3 DNA: TGTGCCAGCAGCTTAAGGTATCAGGGCGATGCGTTCTTC

CDR3 length: 17
V gene: TRBV4-2
J gene: TRBJ1-2
clone size: NA
D gene: NA
CDR3 protein: CASSQDPTGSRTYGYTF
CDR3 DNA: TGTGCCAGCAGCCAAGATCCAACAGGGTCTAGGACCTATGGCTACACCTTC

CDR3 length: 17
V gene: TRBV2
J gene: TRBJ2-7
clone size: NA
D gene: TRBD2
CDR3 protein: CASSDVRLAGTTYEQYF
CDR3 DNA: TGTGCCAGCAGTGATGTTCGACTAGCGGGGACGACCTACGAGCAGTACTTC

CDR3 length: 13
V gene: TRBV2
J gene: TRBJ2-1
clone size: NA
D gene: NA
CDR3 protein: CASSGLRNSVQFF
CDR3 DNA: TGTGCCAGCAGTGGTTTGAGGAATAGTGTGCAGTTCTTC

CDR3 length: 13
V gene: TRBV6-2/TRBV6-3
J gene: TRBJ2-2
clone size: NA
D gene: NA
CDR3 protein: CASGFPNTGELFF
CDR3 DNA: TGTGCCAGTGGTTTCCCGAACACCGGGGAGCTGTTTTTT

CDR3 length: 9
V gene: TRBV23-1
J gene: TRBJ2-7
clone size: NA
D gene: NA
CDR3 protein: CAEPYEQYF
CDR3 DNA: TGCGCAGAACCTTACGAGCAGTACTTC

CDR3 length: 17
V gene: TRBV28
J gene: TRBJ2-1
clone size: NA
D gene: TRBD2
CDR3 protein: CASSRGLAGGPGVGQFF
CDR3 DNA: TGTGCCAGCAGCCGGGGACTAGCGGGAGGGCCTGGCGTCGGGCAGTTCTTC

CDR3 length: 12
V gene: TRBV9
J gene: TRBJ2-2
clone size: NA
D gene: NA
CDR3 protein: CASSVVQGELFF
CDR3 DNA: TGTGCCAGCAGCGTAGTTCAAGGGGAGCTGTTTTTT

CDR3 length: 17
V gene: TRBV23-1
J gene: TRBJ1-2
clone size: NA
D gene: TRBD1
CDR3 protein: CASSQAGTGGSGYGYTF
CDR3 DNA: TGCGCCAGCAGCCAGGCAGGGACAGGGGGATCGGGCTATGGCTACACCTTC

CDR3 length: 11
V gene: TRBV2
J gene: TRBJ2-3
clone size: NA
D gene: NA
CDR3 protein: CASRGADTQYF
CDR3 DNA: TGTGCCAGCAGGGGCGCAGATACGCAGTATTTT

CDR3 length: 16
V gene: TRBV7-3
J gene: TRBJ2-6
clone size: NA
D gene: NA
CDR3 protein: CASSLTGSGGANVLTF
CDR3 DNA: TGTGCCAGCAGCTTAACAGGGTCGGGTGGGGCCAACGTCCTGACTTTC

CDR3 length: 13
V gene: TRBV7-6
J gene: TRBJ2-1
clone size: once
D gene: NA
CDR3 protein: CASGGISYNEQFF
CDR3 DNA: TGTGCCAGCGGGGGAATCTCCTACAATGAGCAGTTCTTC

CDR3 length: 17
V gene: TRBV12-3/TRBV12-4
J gene: TRBJ2-7
clone size: once
D gene: TRBD1
CDR3 protein: CASSPTRDRGRSYEQYF
CDR3 DNA: TGTGCCAGCAGCCCTACCCGAGACAGGGGGAGGTCCTACGAGCAGTACTTC

CDR3 length: 15
V gene: TRBV9
J gene: TRBJ1-2
clone size: NA
D gene: NA
CDR3 protein: CASSADPLDWGGYTF
CDR3 DNA: TGTGCCAGCAGCGCCGACCCCCTCGACTGGGGCGGCTACACCTTC

CDR3 length: 16
V gene: TRBV2
J gene: TRBJ2-4
clone size: NA
D gene: TRBD2
CDR3 protein: CASTRRTSGGRDIQYF
CDR3 DNA: TGTGCCAGCACCCGCCGGACTAGCGGGGGGAGAGACATTCAGTACTTC

CDR3 length: 18
V gene: TRBV5-4
J gene: TRBJ2-2
clone size: NA
D gene: TRBD1
CDR3 protein: CASSSPHRGTGHTGELFF
CDR3 DNA: TGTGCCAGCAGCTCTCCTCACAGGGGGACAGGGCACACCGGGGAGCTGTTTTTT

CDR3 length: 13
V gene: TRBV30
J gene: TRBJ1-1
clone size: NA
D gene: NA
CDR3 protein: CAWSVRAGTEAFF
CDR3 DNA: TGTGCCTGGAGTGTACGGGCAGGGACTGAAGCTTTCTTT

CDR3 length: 15
V gene: TRBV12-3/TRBV12-4
J gene: TRBJ1-1
clone size: NA
D gene: TRBD1
CDR3 protein: CASSVTGQPSTEAFF
CDR3 DNA: TGTGCCAGCAGCGTCACGGGACAGCCGTCCACTGAAGCTTTCTTT

CDR3 length: 16
V gene: TRBV21-1
J gene: TRBJ2-2
clone size: NA
D gene: NA
CDR3 protein: CASSRLTSANTGELFF
CDR3 DNA: TGTGCCAGCAGCAGGTTGACTAGCGCGAACACCGGGGAGCTGTTTTTT

CDR3 length: 19
V gene: TRBV20-1
J gene: TRBJ1-2
clone size: NA
D gene: NA
CDR3 protein: CSARDNIKGLAGDLYGYTF
CDR3 DNA: TGCAGTGCTAGAGACAATATAAAGGGTTTGGCGGGGGACCTCTATGGCTACACCTTC

CDR3 length: 15
V gene: TRBV7-2
J gene: TRBJ2-1
clone size: NA
D gene: NA
CDR3 protein: CASSLATVTYNEQFF
CDR3 DNA: TGTGCCAGCAGCTTAGCAACTGTGACCTACAATGAGCAGTTCTTC

CDR3 length: 14
V gene: TRBV9
J gene: TRBJ2-7
clone size: NA
D gene: NA
CDR3 protein: CASSVSVPGYEQYF
CDR3 DNA: TGTGCCAGCAGCGTAAGCGTTCCCGGATACGAGCAGTACTTC

CDR3 length: 11
V gene: TRBV29-1
J gene: TRBJ2-7
clone size: NA
D gene: NA
CDR3 protein: CSGLVSHEQYF
CDR3 DNA: TGCAGCGGACTAGTCTCCCACGAGCAGTACTTC

CDR3 length: 12
V gene: TRBV20-1
J gene: TRBJ2-3
clone size: NA
D gene: NA
CDR3 protein: CSAPWDTDTQYF
CDR3 DNA: TGCAGTGCACCTTGGGACACAGATACGCAGTATTTT

CDR3 length: 15
V gene: TRBV12-3/TRBV12-4
J gene: TRBJ1-5
clone size: NA
D gene: NA
CDR3 protein: CASSSRRADLQPQHF
CDR3 DNA: TGTGCCAGCAGTTCCCGCAGGGCCGATTTGCAGCCCCAGCATTTT

CDR3 length: 15
V gene: TRBV6-1
J gene: TRBJ1-2
clone size: NA
D gene: TRBD1
CDR3 protein: CASRAHRDSRYGYTF
CDR3 DNA: TGTGCCAGCAGGGCACATCGGGACAGCCGCTATGGCTACACCTTC

CDR3 length: 17
V gene: TRBV25-1
J gene: TRBJ2-1
clone size: NA
D gene: TRBD1
CDR3 protein: CASSASLGQGRWNEQFF
CDR3 DNA: TGTGCCAGCAGTGCCTCCCTTGGACAGGGGAGGTGGAATGAGCAGTTCTTC

CDR3 length: 13
V gene: TRBV29-1
J gene: TRBJ2-3
clone size: NA
D gene: NA
CDR3 protein: CSVVLTLTDTQYF
CDR3 DNA: TGCAGCGTTGTACTTACACTCACAGATACGCAGTATTTT

CDR3 length: 17
V gene: TRBV29-1
J gene: TRBJ2-3
clone size: once
D gene: TRBD2
CDR3 protein: CSLAGGPEFSPPDTQYF
CDR3 DNA: TGCAGCTTAGCGGGAGGGCCGGAGTTCTCACCACCAGATACGCAGTATTTT

CDR3 length: 15
V gene: TRBV11-2
J gene: TRBJ1-5
clone size: NA
D gene: NA
CDR3 protein: CASSLVPNSNQPQHF
CDR3 DNA: TGTGCCAGCAGCTTAGTTCCAAATAGCAATCAGCCCCAGCATTTT

CDR3 length: 17
V gene: TRBV3-1
J gene: TRBJ2-5
clone size: NA
D gene: TRBD2
CDR3 protein: CASSHFGREGPQETQYF
CDR3 DNA: TGTGCCAGCAGCCACTTTGGGCGGGAGGGCCCCCAAGAGACCCAGTACTTC

CDR3 length: 13
V gene: TRBV30
J gene: TRBJ1-5
clone size: NA
D gene: NA
CDR3 protein: CAWSVRGDQPQHF
CDR3 DNA: TGTGCCTGGAGTGTACGAGGAGATCAGCCCCAGCATTTT

CDR3 length: 14
V gene: TRBV25-1
J gene: TRBJ2-7
clone size: NA
D gene: NA
CDR3 protein: CASSESGPSYEQYF
CDR3 DNA: TGTGCCAGCAGTGAATCGGGCCCCTCCTACGAGCAGTACTTC

CDR3 length: 16
V gene: TRBV5-6
J gene: TRBJ2-1
clone size: NA
D gene: NA
CDR3 protein: CASSLAAGRRINEQFF
CDR3 DNA: TGTGCCAGCAGCTTGGCCGCTGGCAGAAGAATCAATGAGCAGTTCTTC

CDR3 length: 16
V gene: TRBV29-1
J gene: TRBJ2-2
clone size: NA
D gene: NA
CDR3 protein: CSVSPPDRQNTGELFF
CDR3 DNA: TGCAGCGTCTCTCCCCCGGACAGACAGAACACCGGGGAGCTGTTTTTT

CDR3 length: 14
V gene: TRBV24-1
J gene: TRBJ2-3
clone size: NA
D gene: TRBD2
CDR3 protein: CATKGSGNTDTQYF
CDR3 DNA: TGTGCCACCAAGGGCAGCGGGAACACAGATACGCAGTATTTT

CDR3 length: 13
V gene: TRBV2
J gene: TRBJ1-2
clone size: NA
D gene: NA
CDR3 protein: CASSADSNYGYTF
CDR3 DNA: TGTGCCAGCAGTGCGGACAGTAACTATGGCTACACCTTC

CDR3 length: 12
V gene: TRBV27
J gene: TRBJ2-2
clone size: few
D gene: NA
CDR3 protein: CASSLGVGELFF
CDR3 DNA: TGTGCCAGCAGTTTAGGGGTTGGGGAGCTGTTTTTT

CDR3 length: 12
V gene: TRBV29-1
J gene: TRBJ2-7
clone size: NA
D gene: NA
CDR3 protein: CSVGAGSYEQYF
CDR3 DNA: TGCAGCGTTGGGGCAGGGTCCTACGAGCAGTACTTC

CDR3 length: 15
V gene: TRBV25-1
J gene: TRBJ2-3
clone size: NA
D gene: TRBD1
CDR3 protein: CASSTTGGFADTQYF
CDR3 DNA: TGTGCCAGCAGTACGACAGGGGGCTTCGCAGATACGCAGTATTTT

CDR3 length: 14
V gene: TRBV9
J gene: TRBJ2-5
clone size: NA
D gene: TRBD2
CDR3 protein: CASSVGLAGETQYF
CDR3 DNA: TGTGCCAGCAGCGTAGGACTAGCGGGAGAGACCCAGTACTTC

CDR3 length: 16
V gene: TRBV6-2/TRBV6-3
J gene: TRBJ2-1
clone size: NA
D gene: NA
CDR3 protein: CASSYNHRGPGEEQFF
CDR3 DNA: TGTGCCAGCAGTTACAACCATCGGGGCCCCGGGGAGGAGCAGTTCTTC